One and the same sample provided the 25 T cell receptor beta chains below, sequenced in a study of control samples from healthy donors and cancer patients. Clones were sequenced by immunoSEQ multiplex PCR, and TCRdb holds only the in-frame ones, with some missing. Of about 55,000 clones in the sample, 88% were seen once. What was sequenced was blood. The receptors shown here come from a man aged 45 to 65 in good health.

A remark on this clone: Other DNA sequences in this specimen translate into the identical CDR3. The genes are TRBV15 and TRBJ2-5; D is unresolved. CDR3 length equals 13 residues. Trimming removed 0 bases from V and 5 bases from J, with 7 bases in between. The V gene's germline CDR1 is LNHNV and CDR2 YYDKDF (reference sequence). The CDR3: CATSRDRRETQYF. The DNA for the CDR3 is TGTGCCACCAGCAGAGATCGAAGGGAGACCCAGTACTTC.

This rearrangement joins TRBV25-1 to TRBJ2-1, with D hard to call. Trimming cost V 7 bases and J 4 bases, with 2 bases left between them. This CDR3 is built from 10 residues. Germline CDR1 and CDR2: MGHDK and SYGVNS. CDR3 region: CASTYNEQFF. In DNA form, the CDR3 reads TGTGCCAGCACATACAATGAGCAGTTCTTC. Full variable domain (remainder filled in from reference TRBV25-1 and TRBJ2-1): EADIYQTPRYLVIGTGKKITLECSQTMGHDKMYWYQQDPGMELHLIHYSYGVNSTEKGDLSSESTVSRIRTEHFPLTLESARPSHTSQYLCASTYNEQFFGPGTRLTVL.

The V gene is TRBV11-2, the J gene TRBJ2-1, with 12 bases lining up with TRBD2. Germline-derived CDR1 and CDR2 are SGHAT and FQNNGV. The CDR3 has 13 residues. V shed 4 bases, J shed 10 bases, and the junction held 2 bases outside the gene matches. The CDR3 nucleotides are TGTGCCAGCAGCTCCGGGACTAGCGGGGAGCAGTTCTTC. Its protein product is CASSSGTSGEQFF.

The CDR3 reads CASSEFAGRSAYNEQFF. The CDR3 DNA sequence: TGCGCCAGCAGTGAGTTCGCAGGGAGAAGTGCCTACAATGAGCAGTTCTTC. The chain joins TRBV10-2 to TRBJ2-1; D is tentatively TRBD1 or TRBD2 (5 bases each). Trimming took off 1 base at V and 2 bases at J, with 15 bases between the two ends. The CDR3 loop spans 17 amino acids. The germline V gene has CDR1 WSHSY and CDR2 SAAADI.

The V and J genes are TRBV9 and TRBJ2-2, with 10 bases fitting TRBD1. CDR3 length equals 16 residues. The germline gives CDR1 SGDLS, CDR2 YYNGEE. Losses at the gene ends were 3 bases for V and 6 bases for J; bases not matched to a gene: 8. DNA for the CDR3: TGTGCCAGCAGCGCCCGACAGGGGGCTGGGTCCGGGGAGCTGTTTTTT. Translation gives CASSARQGAGSGELFF.

This clone was observed a few times. The chain links TRBV14 to TRBJ2-7, with 14 bases that match TRBD2. From germline, CDR1 is SGHDN and CDR2 FVKESK. The CDR3 consists of 14 residues. J was trimmed by 6 bases and V by 6 bases; bases with no gene match: 4. The CDR3 region has the DNA TGTGCCAGCAGTCCCGGGACTAGCGGGAGCGAGCAGTACTTC. Protein sequence: CASSPGTSGSEQYF. Combining the CDR3 with reference TRBV14 and TRBJ2-7 gives the whole variable domain EAGVTQFPSHSVIEKGQTVTLRCDPISGHDNLYWYRRVMGKEIKFLLHFVKESKQDESGMPNNRFLAERTGGTYSTLKVQPAELEDSGVYFCASSPGTSGSEQYFGPGTRLTVT.

The genes are TRBV5-1 and TRBJ2-2, with D possibly being TRBD1 (6 bases). The CDR3 has 16 residues. Trimming cost V 2 bases and J 0 bases, with 11 bases left between them. Per germline, CDR1 SGHRS and CDR2 YFSETQ. The CDR3 nucleotides read TGCGCCAGCAGCTTTAGAGCAGGGGCGAACACCGGGGAGCTGTTTTTT. This gives the protein CASSFRAGANTGELFF.

This clone occurred once. J is TRBJ2-1 and V is TRBV3-1 (or the pseudogene TRBV3-2); D ambiguous. This CDR3 has 15 residues. Per germline, CDR1 LGHDT and CDR2 YNNKEL (reference sequence). V was clipped by 5 bases and J by 4 bases, with 15 bases between them. In nucleotides, the CDR3 is TGTGCCAGCAGCGGTACGAGGAGCCTATACAATGAGCAGTTCTTC. Translating it yields CASSGTRSLYNEQFF.

The rearrangement uses TRBV6-5 and TRBJ1-5, with D possibly being TRBD1 (6 bases). Germline values: CDR1 MNHEY, CDR2 SVGAGI. This CDR3 is built from 16 residues. V was trimmed by 0 bases and J by 0 bases, leaving 9 bases between them. CDR3 in DNA: TGTGCCAGCAGTTACTCCGGGGGCAGTAGCAATCAGCCCCAGCATTTT. Its protein is CASSYSGGSSNQPQHF.

This clone was picked up a small number of times. The V gene is TRBV6-5, the J gene TRBJ2-7; 9 nucleotides align to TRBD1. Germline assignment: CDR1 MNHEY and CDR2 SVGAGI. Losses at the gene ends were 4 bases for V and 9 bases for J; bases not matched to a gene: 4. This CDR3 has 12 residues. The CDR3: CASSSRTGVQYF. The DNA for the CDR3 is TGTGCCAGCAGTTCTAGGACAGGGGTGCAGTACTTC.

The gene calls are TRBV3-1 (or the pseudogene TRBV3-2) and TRBJ2-7; TRBD2 aligns across 9 bases. The CDR3 contains 13 residues. V lost 1 base, J lost 8 bases, and 3 bases stayed unmatched. Germline CDR1 LGHDT, CDR2 YNNKEL (reference sequence). The CDR3 sequence: CASSQGGTSKQYF. In nucleotides, the CDR3 is TGTGCCAGCAGCCAAGGGGGGACTAGCAAGCAGTACTTC.

The rearrangement links TRBV18 to TRBJ1-2; perhaps TRBD1 as D (5 bases). The length of the CDR3 is 16 residues. V lost 3 bases to trimming and J lost 0 bases, with 14 bases between them. Germline V gene sequence: CDR1 KGHSH, CDR2 LQKENI. The CDR3 sequence is CASSPIPTVSNYGYTF. CDR3 sequence (DNA): TGTGCCAGCTCACCGATTCCGACAGTTTCTAACTATGGCTACACCTTC.

The chain has TRBV19 and TRBJ1-2, with D perhaps matching TRBD1 (5 bases). Germline CDR1 LNHDA, CDR2 SQIVND (reference sequence). With 6 bases removed from V and 4 bases from J, the gap between germline ends came to 21 bases. This CDR3 has 16 amino acids. The CDR3 coding sequence is TGTGCCAGTAGCTTGGCCGGTGGCAGGGCATCCTATGGCTACACCTTC. This encodes CASSLAGGRASYGYTF.

Remarks on this clone: The sample contains more than one DNA sequence encoding this CDR3. The V and J genes are TRBV28 and TRBJ2-7; no clear D gene. Germline CDR1 reads MDHEN; CDR2 reads SYDVKM. The CDR3 sequence is 11 residues long. V was trimmed by 4 bases and J by 2 bases, leaving 3 bases between them. The CDR3 sequence: CASSSPYEQYF. The DNA for the CDR3 is TGTGCCAGCAGTTCACCCTACGAGCAGTACTTC.

The CDR3 sequence is CASSLSSAGREQYF. The CDR3 DNA reads as TGTGCCAGCAGTTTATCCTCCGCTGGGCGCGAGCAGTACTTC. J is TRBJ2-7 and V is TRBV27; D uncertain. CDR1 and CDR2 from the germline V gene are MNHEY and SMNVEV (reference sequence). CDR3 size: 14 residues. Trimming pared 0 bases from V and 6 bases from J, leaving 12 bases between.

The rearrangement links TRBV10-1 to TRBJ2-3, with D perhaps being TRBD1 or TRBD2 (5 bases each). CDR1 is WNHNN and CDR2 is SYGVQD in the germline V gene (reference sequence). Trimming removed 4 bases at V and 1 base at J, with 9 bases between. This CDR3 has 14 amino acids. CDR3 protein: CASSAGAGTDTQYF. The CDR3 DNA follows: TGCGCCAGCAGTGCCGGGGCTGGCACAGATACGCAGTATTTT.

The V call is TRBV18, the J call TRBJ2-1; D remains ambiguous. CDR1 KGHSH and CDR2 LQKENI come from the germline V gene. Trimming removed 3 bases at V and 8 bases at J, with 11 bases between. This CDR3 is built from 13 residues. In DNA form, the CDR3 reads TGTGCCAGCTCACCCAGCAGCTGGGATGAGCAGTTCTTC. This translates into CASSPSSWDEQFF.

The V call is TRBV5-1, the J call TRBJ2-2; D may be TRBD1 or TRBD2 (5 bases each). Germline CDR1 SGHRS, CDR2 YFSETQ. The CDR3 is 16 amino acids. Trimming cost V 3 bases and J 5 bases, with 17 bases left between them. The CDR3 loop is CASSWWNLEGTGELFF. DNA for the CDR3: TGCGCCAGCAGCTGGTGGAACCTCGAGGGGACCGGGGAGCTGTTTTTT.

V usage is TRBV11-2 and J usage is TRBJ1-1; D uncertain. Between the trimmed V and J ends, which lost 5 bases and 2 bases, there was a span of 6 bases. Germline lookup yields CDR1 SGHAT and CDR2 FQNNGV. This CDR3 is 12 amino acids long. The CDR3 sequence is CASSPPNTEAFF. Here the CDR3 DNA reads TGTGCCAGCAGCCCTCCCAACACTGAAGCTTTCTTT.

The CDR3 DNA reads TGTGCCAGCAGTGACAGGGATAGCAATCAGCCCCAGCATTTT. This codes for CASSDRDSNQPQHF. The chain has TRBV6-4 and TRBJ1-5; D ambiguous. The CDR3 is made up of 14 amino acids. Per germline, CDR1 MRHNA and CDR2 SNTAGT. Between the trimmed V and J ends, which lost 2 bases and 0 bases, there was a span of 5 bases.

The CDR3 coding sequence is TGTGCCAGCATCCAGCTTGGTGGGACAGGGGGCGCGAGGGGCTATGGCTACACCTTC. It translates to CASIQLGGTGGARGYGYTF. The gene calls are TRBV5-4 and TRBJ1-2, with TRBD1 identical over 12 bases. This CDR3 has 19 amino acids. Trimming took 6 bases from V and 4 from J; bases not matched to a gene: 19. CDR1 is SGHNT, CDR2 YYREEE, per germline (reference sequence).

This sequence joins TRBV7-3 and TRBJ2-5, with D unresolved. The CDR3 consists of 14 residues. Between the trimmed V and J ends, which lost 2 bases and 7 bases, there was a span of 14 bases. Germline assignment: CDR1 SGHTA and CDR2 FQGTGA. Here the CDR3 DNA reads TGTGCCAGCAGCTTACCCACCCAGGACGGGACCCAGTACTTC. It is translated as CASSLPTQDGTQYF.

The chain has TRBV12-5 and TRBJ2-2; D may be TRBD2 (6 bases). This CDR3 region has 15 residues. V was clipped by 5 bases and J by 0 bases, with 10 bases between them. Germline V gene data show CDR1 as LGHNT and CDR2 as FRNRAP. The CDR3 reads CASGLGTSNTGELFF. The DNA for the CDR3 is TGTGCTAGTGGTCTCGGGACTTCGAACACCGGGGAGCTGTTTTTT.

This chain uses TRBV11-3 with TRBJ2-1; 8 nucleotides align to TRBD2. J gave up 6 bases and V 0 bases, and 4 bases lay outside the gene matches. This CDR3 is built from 15 residues. Germline V gene lookup returns CDR1 SGHNT and CDR2 YENEEA. DNA for the CDR3: TGTGCCAGCAGCTTAGAACGGGAGGGAAGCAATGAGCAGTTCTTC. This translates into CASSLEREGSNEQFF. The whole variable domain, remainder taken from reference TRBV11-3 and TRBJ2-1, is EAGVVQSPRYKIIEKKQPVAFWCNPISGHNTLYWYLQNLGQGPELLIRYENEEAVDDSQLPKDRFSAERLKGVDSTLKIQPAELGDSAVYLCASSLEREGSNEQFFGPGTRLTVL.

The chain uses TRBV6-2 or TRBV6-3 and TRBJ2-7, with 12 positions matching TRBD2. CDR3 length: 17 residues. The V segment lost 2 bases and the J segment 2 bases; nucleotides outside the gene matches: 7. Looked up from germline, CDR1 is MNHEY and CDR2 is SVGEGT. DNA for the CDR3: TGTGCCAGCAGTTACGGACTAGCGGGAATCGGGGCCTACGAGCAGTACTTC. Protein sequence: CASSYGLAGIGAYEQYF.